This T cell receptor beta chain was recorded in a study of CD8 T cells in ankylosing spondylitis. The CDR3 sequence is 17 residues long. The J segment lost 9 bases and the V segment lost 0 bases, leaving 13 bases of the junction unmatched. In germline, CDR1 is LGHDT, CDR2 YNNKEL (reference sequence). General observations from the study: Researchers report that disease-linked clones proved CD8+ and relatively rare in peripheral blood. What appeared characteristic of ankylosing spondylitis blood was a TCR beta motif of 7 or 8 highly homologous variants. From matched ankylosing spondylitis synovial fluid, disease-linked clones were reportedly recovered at significantly enriched levels.

Remarks on this clonotype: Its specificity is unknown.

TCRdb reprocessed the 5' RACE reads via MiXCR and lists one record per CDR3 protein. The data show 200,000 to 250,000 distinct CDR3 sequences, about 10% seen once. The TCR sequence derives from a male donor with ankylosing spondylitis or in good health (not recorded which). V is TRBV3-1 and J is TRBJ2-1; 8 bases match TRBD2. The sequenced material came from blood, either unsorted or a sorted T cell fraction (not recorded which). The CDR3 protein is CASSQEVFGGAEGEQFF. CDR3 coding DNA: TGTGCCAGCAGCCAAGAGGTGTTCGGGGGGGCGGAGGGTGAGCAGTTCTTC.